This passage covers 3 T cell receptor beta chains from one sample sequenced in a study of T cell responses to AZD1222 COVID-19 vaccine. Only in-frame clones appear in the TCRdb table, and some are missing; sequencing was by immunoSEQ multiplex PCR. Of roughly 97,000 clones in the sample, around nine tenths were seen once. The material sequenced was peripheral blood, taken on day 0 of AZD1222 vaccination. Source of these receptors: an adult in good health.

This chain uses TRBV6-5 with TRBJ1-2; the match to TRBD1 covers 8 bases. Germline-derived CDR1 and CDR2 are MNHEY and SVGAGI. The CDR3 loop spans 15 amino acids. The V gene end was trimmed by 1 base and the J gene end by 8 bases; junction bases not matched to a gene: 9. CDR3 bases: TGTGCCAGCAGTTACTGGAGGGGACAGGACGACGGCTACACCTTC. Translation gives CASSYWRGQDDGYTF.

The rearrangement uses TRBV5-1 and TRBJ2-2, with no clear D. Between the trimmed V and J ends, which lost 3 bases and 10 bases, there was a span of 10 bases. This CDR3 has 12 residues. Germline loops: CDR1 SGHRS, CDR2 YFSETQ. The CDR3 bases are TGCGCCAGCAGCTCCGGCACCCCGGAGCTGTTTTTT. As protein: CASSSGTPELFF.

The V and J genes are TRBV27 and TRBJ1-5; weak D call: TRBD1 (6 bases). This CDR3 comprises 14 residues. Germline V gives CDR1 MNHEY, CDR2 SMNVEV (reference sequence). V was clipped by 3 bases and J by 7 bases, with 13 bases between them. CDR3 sequence: CASSFGGARQPQHF. The CDR3 nucleotides read TGTGCCAGCAGTTTCGGGGGGGCACGGCAGCCCCAGCATTTT.